The 12 T cell receptor beta chains in this list originate from one sample, sequenced in a study of blood T cell repertoires in COVID-19. Generated by immunoSEQ multiplex PCR, the TCRdb table keeps only in-frame clones and is missing some. The data contain more than 65,000 clones, approximately 82% of them singletons. Sequenced input: peripheral blood. These receptor sequences come from a woman in her 70s with acute or convalescent COVID-19.

V is TRBV27 and J is TRBJ1-6; D is possibly TRBD1 (5 bases). Per the germline V gene, CDR1 is MNHEY and CDR2 is SMNVEV (reference sequence). V lost 8 bases to trimming and J lost 10 bases, with 18 bases between them. The length of the CDR3 is 14 residues. The CDR3 DNA reads TGTGCCAGCTCACGTGGGGCGTTGGAATCACCCCTCCACTTT. This encodes CASSRGALESPLHF.

The V gene is TRBV1, the J gene TRBJ2-7; the tabulated D call, TRBD2, remains unverified against the DNA. TRBV1 is labeled a pseudogene. The CDR3 extends over 15 amino acids. The CDR3 sequence is CTSSSGLASSYEQYF. CDR3 sequence (DNA): TGCACCAGCAGCTCGGGACTAGCGAGCTCCTACGAGCAGTACTTC.

The count of this clone is one. This chain links TRBV25-1 with TRBJ2-3; D unclear. Trimming removed 3 bases from V and 1 base from J, with 5 bases in between. The CDR3 has 13 residues. Per the germline V gene, CDR1 is MGHDK and CDR2 is SYGVNS. The CDR3 sequence is CASSDRGTDTQYF. The CDR3, as DNA: TGTGCCAGCAGTGATCGGGGCACAGATACGCAGTATTTT.

This chain uses TRBV2 with TRBJ1-1, with D possibly being TRBD1 (5 bases). Looked up from germline, CDR1 is SNHLY and CDR2 is FYNNEI. V lost 3 bases and J 2 bases, leaving 7 bases between the germline ends. The CDR3 is 13 amino acids. CDR3 loop: CASSDQGNTEAFF. CDR3 bases: TGTGCCAGCAGTGACCAGGGAAACACTGAAGCTTTCTTT.

The chain links TRBV10-3 to TRBJ2-1; a weak D match, TRBD1 (5 bases). Trimming cost V 7 bases and J 5 bases, with 9 bases left between them. Germline assignment: CDR1 ENHRY and CDR2 SYGVKD. The CDR3 sequence is 12 residues long. This CDR3 is CAIMGPNNEQFF. CDR3 sequence (DNA): TGTGCCATCATGGGGCCAAACAATGAGCAGTTCTTC.

This chain joins TRBV28 and TRBJ1-1, with 7 bases identical to TRBD1. From germline, CDR1 is MDHEN and CDR2 SYDVKM. The CDR3 is 16 residues long. Trimming removed 6 bases from V and 5 bases from J; junction bases left unmatched: 15. As DNA, the CDR3 is TGTGCCAGCAGCTCTATCAGGACAGGTTCAAGGACTGAAGCTTTCTTT. This gives the protein CASSSIRTGSRTEAFF. Full variable domain (missing parts from reference TRBV28 and TRBJ1-1): DVKVTQSSRYLVKRTGEKVFLECVQDMDHENMFWYRQDPGLGLRLIYFSYDVKMKEKGDIPEGYSVSREKKERFSLILESASTNQTSMYLCASSSIRTGSRTEAFFGQGTRLTVV.

This sequence joins TRBV4-1 and TRBJ2-5, with D hard to call. Germline V lookup: CDR1 MGHRA, CDR2 YSYEKL. V was cut by 3 bases and J by 5 bases, with 16 bases left in between. There are 15 residues in the CDR3. The CDR3 region has the DNA TGCGCCAGCAGCCAGATTCTAGGCCGTGGGGAGACCCAGTACTTC. This translates into CASSQILGRGETQYF.

This chain connects TRBV6-5 to TRBJ1-2; maybe TRBD1 (5 bases). The CDR3 is made up of 12 amino acids. V was pared by 7 bases and J by 3 bases, with 9 bases between. CDR1 MNHEY and CDR2 SVGAGI come from the germline V gene. The DNA of the CDR3 is TGTGCCAGCAAGCAACAGGACTATGGCTACACCTTC. Translation: CASKQQDYGYTF.

The V and J genes are TRBV18 and TRBJ2-1, with 12 bases matching TRBD2. The CDR3 extends over 17 amino acids. Germline CDR1 is KGHSH and CDR2 is LQKENI. The ends lost 3 bases at V and 4 bases at J; junction bases unmatched: 7. The CDR3 DNA sequence: TGTGCCAGCTCACCGACTAGCGGGAGTATCGGGTACAATGAGCAGTTCTTC. It translates to CASSPTSGSIGYNEQFF.

This clone showed up just a few times. This chain connects TRBV7-8 to TRBJ1-2; the D is unclear. With 1 base removed from V and 0 bases from J, the gap between germline ends came to 24 bases. Germline V gene data show CDR1 as SGHVS and CDR2 as FQNEAQ. The CDR3 is 20 amino acids. CDR3 loop: CASSLGDRRVGRKANYGYTF. The CDR3 DNA reads TGTGCCAGCAGCTTAGGGGATAGGCGGGTCGGCCGGAAAGCTAACTATGGCTACACCTTC.

V and J are TRBV5-4 and TRBJ2-5; perhaps TRBD1 as D (8 bases). The V end lost 3 bases, the J end lost 7 bases, and 22 bases lay between the germline ends. Germline CDR1 is SGHNT and CDR2 is YYREEE (reference sequence). This CDR3 region has 16 residues. CDR3 bases: TGTGCCAGCAGCTCACAGGGGGGGAGTAAGATTGGGACCCAGTACTTC. Its protein is CASSSQGGSKIGTQYF. Together with reference TRBV5-4 and TRBJ2-5, the CDR3 gives the full variable domain: ETGVTQSPTHLIKTRGQQVTLRCSSQSGHNTVSWYQQALGQGPQFIFQYYREEENGRGNFPPRFSGLQFPNYSSELNVNALELDDSALYLCASSSQGGSKIGTQYFGPGTRLLVL.

The chain couples TRBV5-1 to TRBJ2-1, with D unresolved. Looked up from germline, CDR1 is SGHRS and CDR2 is YFSETQ. V was clipped by 0 bases and J by 6 bases, with 10 bases between them. This CDR3 comprises 14 residues. Here the CDR3 reads CASSLDQVTNEQFF. Written as DNA, the CDR3 is TGCGCCAGCAGCTTGGATCAGGTAACCAATGAGCAGTTCTTC.